The 5 T cell receptor beta chains listed next were all sequenced from one sample in a study of cytomegalovirus exposure and HLA in healthy donors. Primers included in the PCR were 60 Vbeta and 13 Jbeta primers. The protocol was immunoSEQ multiplex PCR, while the TCRdb copy is restricted to in-frame clones and leaves out a portion. The sample has 30,000 to 35,000 clones; 75% to 85% are singletons. The material sequenced was PBMCs. These receptors were collected from a male donor in good health and CMV-seronegative.

The count of this clone is one. The chain has TRBV19 and TRBJ2-3, with 11 bases aligning to TRBD2. The CDR3 is 17 residues long. Looked up from germline, CDR1 is LNHDA and CDR2 is SQIVND (reference sequence). V was clipped by 7 bases and J by 2 bases; unmatched bases: 11. CDR3 residues: CASTRETSGSTTDTQYF. In DNA, the CDR3 is TGTGCCAGTACTCGGGAAACTAGCGGGAGTACCACAGATACGCAGTATTTT.

This clone was found once. V and J are TRBV6-5 and TRBJ1-1; D gene ambiguous. Germline loops: CDR1 MNHEY, CDR2 SVGAGI. The germline V and J ends were trimmed by 0 bases and 4 bases, with 12 bases remaining between them. The CDR3 consists of 15 residues. CDR3 nucleotide sequence: TGTGCCAGCAGTTACTCGATTGGTTTGGCCACTGAAGCTTTCTTT. Encoded protein: CASSYSIGLATEAFF.

A few counts support this clone. The rearrangement uses TRBV6-1 and TRBJ1-3; a weak D match, TRBD1 (5 bases). This CDR3 region has 13 residues. Germline CDR1 MNHNS, CDR2 SASEGT. V was shortened by 2 bases and J by 14 bases, with 16 bases between the two germline ends. CDR3 loop: CASSELWGFPLYF. CDR3 DNA: TGTGCCAGCAGTGAACTATGGGGCTTTCCTTTATATTTT.

This clone occurred once. V and J are TRBV28 and TRBJ1-1; TRBD1 agrees at 9 bases. V was clipped by 7 bases and J by 1 base; unmatched bases: 13. There are 17 residues in the CDR3. Per the germline V gene, CDR1 is MDHEN and CDR2 is SYDVKM. CDR3 DNA sequence: TGTGCCAGCACCTACCCGGGACAGGGTGGGGAGAACACTGAAGCTTTCTTT. It yields the protein CASTYPGQGGENTEAFF.

This clone was found a few times. J is TRBJ1-5 and V is TRBV2; possible D gene TRBD1, 6 bases. Deletions cut 0 bases from V and 3 bases from J, with 15 bases between. CDR3 length: 17 residues. Germline CDR1 is SNHLY and CDR2 is FYNNEI. The CDR3 spells CASSEALLGQNNQPQHF. DNA of the CDR3: TGTGCCAGCAGTGAAGCGCTTCTCGGACAGAACAATCAGCCCCAGCATTTT.